These 32 T cell receptor beta chains share one sample of origin, sequenced in a study of Graves' ophthalmopathy and Graves' hyperthyroidism. Amplification targeted the TCR beta CDR3 regions, with RNA transcripts as the source material. HTBI primers served in a first-round RT-PCR, which a second-round multiplex PCR followed. Each CDR3 protein gets one entry after TCRdb re-called the multiplex PCR reads with MiXCR. The sample holds about 370,000 distinct CDR3 sequences; 15% to 20% are singletons and the top ten take 2.4%. The source material was peripheral blood. Receptors originate from an adult woman with stable Graves' hyperthyroidism.

This clonotype was seen ten or more times. The chain has TRBV2 and TRBJ2-6; 9 bases are shared with TRBD1. The V gene's germline CDR1 is SNHLY and CDR2 FYNNEI. Germline trimming cut 5 bases from V and 1 base from J; bases unmatched to any gene: 6. The CDR3 has 17 amino acids. The CDR3 protein is CASSQTTGGSGANVLTF. CDR3 sequence (DNA): TGTGCCAGCAGTCAAACGACAGGGGGGTCTGGGGCCAACGTCCTGACTTTC.

This clonotype has a count of ten or more. The V and J genes are TRBV6-5 and TRBJ2-3; 7 nucleotides agree with TRBD2. With V trimmed by 2 bases and J by 1 base, 3 bases remained unmatched. The CDR3 consists of 15 residues. Germline CDR1 reads MNHEY; CDR2 reads SVGAGI. The CDR3 region is CASSYISGGTDTQYF. CDR3 in DNA: TGTGCCAGCAGTTACATCAGCGGGGGCACAGATACGCAGTATTTT.

This clonotype was counted at least ten times. V is TRBV2 and J is TRBJ2-7; 9 nucleotides agree with TRBD2. Germline V gene sequence: CDR1 SNHLY, CDR2 FYNNEI. This CDR3 spans 14 amino acids. V trimming: 6 bases; J trimming: 0 bases; junction bases outside the gene matches: 3. CDR3 amino acids: CASSLAGYSYEQYF. The CDR3 nucleotides read TGTGCCAGCAGCCTAGCGGGATACTCCTACGAGCAGTACTTC. Together with reference TRBV2 and TRBJ2-7, the CDR3 gives the full variable domain: EPEVTQTPSHQVTQMGQEVILRCVPISNHLYFYWYRQILGQKVEFLVSFYNNEISEKSEIFDDQFSVERPDGSNFTLKIRSTKLEDSAMYFCASSLAGYSYEQYFGPGTRLTVT.

This clonotype was recorded many times. The rearrangement uses TRBV7-8 and TRBJ1-3; D is ambiguous. The CDR3 covers 14 residues. The V gene lost 6 bases and the J gene lost 2 bases, with 11 bases spanning the gap. The germline CDR1 and CDR2 sequences are SGHVS and FQNEAQ. This chain's CDR3 is CASRPSVAGNTIYF. CDR3 sequence (DNA): TGTGCCAGCAGGCCCAGTGTTGCTGGAAACACCATATATTTT.

Turning to this clonotype: One end of the junction varies from germline; a read error may be responsible. V and J are TRBV6-1 and TRBJ2-4; D remains ambiguous. CDR3 length: 15 residues. Per the germline V gene, CDR1 is MNHNS and CDR2 is SASEGT. As DNA, the CDR3 is TGTGCCAGCAGTGAAGCATGGGTAGCCAAAAACATTAAGTACTTC. Translating it yields CASSEAWVAKNIKYF.

The gene calls are TRBV20-1 and TRBJ1-1, with 7 positions matching TRBD1. The germline gives CDR1 DFQATT, CDR2 SNEGSKA (reference sequence). This CDR3 comprises 12 residues. Unmatched junction bases numbered 1, after V lost 5 bases and J lost 1 base. CDR3 nucleotide sequence: TGCAGTGCTCAGGGGGGGAACACTGAAGCTTTCTTT. As protein: CSAQGGNTEAFF.

This clonotype was observed many times. The V and J genes are TRBV2 and TRBJ1-5; D is ambiguous. The CDR3 has 15 amino acids. V shed 4 bases and J shed 0 bases, with 10 bases lying between them. Looked up from germline, CDR1 is SNHLY and CDR2 is FYNNEI. The CDR3 DNA is TGTGCCAGCAGTGCCGACACGTATAGCAATCAGCCCCAGCATTTT. Its protein product is CASSADTYSNQPQHF.

The rearrangement joins TRBV16 to TRBJ1-5; D is perhaps TRBD1 (6 bases). This CDR3 has 16 amino acids. CDR1 and CDR2 (germline): KGHSY, FQNENV. V was trimmed by 0 bases and J by 5 bases, leaving 14 bases between them. CDR3 amino acids: CASSQSGGARDQPQHF. CDR3 coding DNA: TGTGCCAGCAGCCAATCTGGGGGGGCGCGGGATCAGCCCCAGCATTTT.

This clonotype was detected many times. The CDR3: CATRGIREPEKETQYF. The DNA of the CDR3 is TGTGCCACCAGGGGTATACGGGAGCCAGAAAAAGAGACCCAGTACTTC. The V call is TRBV15, the J call TRBJ2-5; D may be TRBD2 (6 bases). The CDR3 totals 16 residues. CDR1 LNHNV and CDR2 YYDKDF come from the germline V gene (reference sequence). The ends were cut back, 6 bases at V and 3 bases at J, with 20 bases in the middle.

This chain links TRBV6-1 with TRBJ2-7; 9 nucleotides align to TRBD1. CDR1 is MNHNS, CDR2 SASEGT, per germline. V shed 6 bases, J shed 3 bases, and the junction held 9 bases outside the gene matches. The CDR3 has 15 amino acids. CDR3 DNA sequence: TGTGCCAGCAGAGAACACCGGGACAGGGACTACGAGCAGTACTTC. Protein product: CASREHRDRDYEQYF.

The chain employs TRBV19 and TRBJ2-3; 12 bases are a match to TRBD2. With 5 bases clipped from V and 0 bases from J, the junction kept 3 bases outside the gene matches. Germline CDR1 reads LNHDA; CDR2 reads SQIVND (reference sequence). This CDR3 is 16 amino acids long. The CDR3 DNA follows: TGTGCCAGTAGTGTCGGACTAGCGGGAAGCACAGATACGCAGTATTTT. Its protein is CASSVGLAGSTDTQYF. Based on the CDR3 plus reference TRBV19 and TRBJ2-3, the full variable domain is DGGITQSPKYLFRKEGQNVTLSCEQNLNHDAMYWYRQDPGQGLRLIYYSQIVNDFQKGDIAEGYSVSREKKESFPLTVTSAQKNPTAFYLCASSVGLAGSTDTQYFGPGTRLTVL.

Many counts were recorded for this clonotype. Here the CDR3 DNA reads TGTGCCAGCAGTTACCGGACAGACAACTATGGCTACACCTTC. Translation gives CASSYRTDNYGYTF. J is TRBJ1-2 and V is TRBV28; D possibly corresponds to TRBD1 (6 bases). Germline CDR1 reads MDHEN; CDR2 reads SYDVKM. The CDR3 loop spans 14 amino acids. V dropped 4 bases and J dropped 2 bases, with 11 bases sitting between them.

This clonotype has a count of ten or more. This rearrangement joins TRBV6-1 to TRBJ2-6; D gene unclear. The CDR3 extends over 11 amino acids. Trimming removed 8 bases from V and 1 base from J, with 0 bases in between. CDR1 and CDR2 (germline): MNHNS, SASEGT. This CDR3 is CASSGANVLTF. The CDR3 DNA reads TGTGCCAGCTCTGGGGCCAACGTCCTGACTTTC.

Comments on this clonotype: The junction departs from the called germline gene at one end, perhaps through a read error. The chain links TRBV5-1 to TRBJ2-5; 7 bases line up with TRBD1. The CDR3 loop spans 14 amino acids. Germline V gives CDR1 SGHRS, CDR2 YFSETQ. Here the CDR3 DNA reads TGCACCAGCAGCTTGGAAGGGGGCCGTGAGACCCAGTACTTC. Amino acids: CTSSLEGGRETQYF.

This clonotype was found a few times. This sequence joins TRBV13 and TRBJ1-1; 11 nucleotides line up with TRBD1. Germline trimming cut 10 bases from V and 4 bases from J; bases unmatched to any gene: 11. In germline, CDR1 is PRHDT, CDR2 FYEKMQ (reference sequence). This CDR3 region has 15 residues. In nucleotides, the CDR3 is TGTGCCACCAGGACAGGGGGCCCCCGGGGCACTGAAGCTTTCTTT. It specifies CATRTGGPRGTEAFF. Complete variable domain (other parts from reference TRBV13 and TRBJ1-1): AAGVIQSPRHLIKEKRETATLKCYPIPRHDTVYWYQQGPGQDPQFLISFYEKMQSDKGSIPDRFSAQQFSDYHSELNMSSLELGDSALYFCATRTGGPRGTEAFFGQGTRLTVV.

This clonotype has more than one count but fewer than ten. The chain employs TRBV10-2 and TRBJ2-7, with D unclear. Trimming took off 3 bases at V and 0 bases at J, with 15 bases between the two ends. Germline values: CDR1 WSHSY, CDR2 SAAADI. The CDR3 loop spans 16 amino acids. CDR3 residues: CASSELIRASSYEQYF. The CDR3 DNA sequence: TGCGCCAGCAGTGAATTGATCCGGGCTAGCTCCTACGAGCAGTACTTC.

This clonotype was detected many times. The V call is TRBV4-1, the J call TRBJ2-7; 11 nucleotides line up with TRBD2. V trimming: 4 bases; J trimming: 0 bases; junction bases outside the gene matches: 5. The CDR3 extends over 16 amino acids. Germline values: CDR1 MGHRA, CDR2 YSYEKL. The chain's CDR3 is CASSRPGLAGSYEQYF. The CDR3 DNA sequence: TGCGCCAGCAGCCGACCCGGACTAGCGGGCTCCTACGAGCAGTACTTC.

This clonotype was found many times. The chain combines TRBV10-3 with TRBJ2-6; 8 bases line up with TRBD1. Trimming cost V 8 bases and J 3 bases; bases outside gene matches: 12. The CDR3 loop spans 17 amino acids. Germline lookup yields CDR1 ENHRY and CDR2 SYGVKD. The CDR3 nucleotides read TGTGCCATCGTATACCACAGGGGGTGTTATGGGGCCAACGTCCTGACTTTC. Translating gives CAIVYHRGCYGANVLTF.

This clonotype was seen at least ten times. The CDR3 sequence is CASGRQGPTYEQYF. The CDR3 nucleotides read TGTGCCAGCGGGCGACAGGGGCCCACCTACGAGCAGTACTTC. This chain uses TRBV6-5 with TRBJ2-7, with 8 bases matching TRBD1. This CDR3 contains 14 residues. V shed 8 bases, J shed 2 bases, and the junction held 8 bases outside the gene matches. Germline V gene lookup returns CDR1 MNHEY and CDR2 SVGAGI.

This clonotype was picked up a small number of times. The rearrangement uses TRBV20-1 and TRBJ2-7, with TRBD2 identical over 9 bases. J gave up 6 bases and V 3 bases, and 18 bases lay outside the gene matches. The CDR3 runs to 17 residues. Germline lookup yields CDR1 DFQATT and CDR2 SNEGSKA (reference sequence). CDR3 residues: CSARVFSLAGHLGEQYF. The CDR3 DNA is TGCAGTGCTAGGGTCTTTTCGCTAGCGGGACACCTAGGCGAGCAGTACTTC.

This clonotype was observed a handful of times. J is TRBJ2-2 and V is TRBV12-3 or TRBV12-4; D call uncertain. The V and J ends lost 2 bases and 2 bases respectively, with 6 bases between them. CDR3 size: 14 residues. CDR3 nucleotides: TGTGCCAGCAGTTTAAGGCACAACACCGGGGAGCTGTTTTTT. Translation: CASSLRHNTGELFF.

This clonotype appeared many times. V and J are TRBV20-1 and TRBJ2-7; 9 nucleotides line up with TRBD2. V was pared by 0 bases and J by 10 bases, with 4 bases of the junction left unmatched. This CDR3 has 12 residues. Germline V gives CDR1 DFQATT, CDR2 SNEGSKA (reference sequence). CDR3 DNA sequence: TGCAGTGCTAGAGATGCGGGAGGGGTCCAGTACTTC. Amino acids: CSARDAGGVQYF.

CDR3 amino acids: CASSLGVGDNEQFF. The CDR3 region has the DNA TGTGCCAGCAGTTTAGGAGTAGGGGACAATGAGCAGTTCTTC. The chain has TRBV12-3 or TRBV12-4 and TRBJ2-1, with D perhaps matching TRBD1 (5 bases). CDR3 length: 14 amino acids. Trimming shortened V by 1 base and J by 5 bases, and 9 bases separated the two germline ends.

This clonotype was counted only a few times. The chain uses TRBV5-1 and TRBJ1-1; 8 bases fit TRBD1. The CDR3 spans 18 residues. V gave up 2 bases and J gave up 0 bases; unmatched junction bases: 12. The V gene's germline CDR1 is SGHRS and CDR2 YFSETQ. The CDR3 bases are TGCGCCAGCAGCTTAGCGCCAGGGGGCACCCCAATGAACACTGAAGCTTTCTTT. Its protein is CASSLAPGGTPMNTEAFF.

The chain employs TRBV15 and TRBJ1-2; D gene unclear. The ends were cut back, 0 bases at V and 8 bases at J, with 13 bases in the middle. The CDR3 loop spans 14 amino acids. CDR1 LNHNV and CDR2 YYDKDF come from the germline V gene (reference sequence). CDR3 in DNA: TGTGCCACCAGCAGAGATTTGTGCGCGGAAGGCTACACCTTC. Encoded protein: CATSRDLCAEGYTF.

This clonotype has just a few counts. The gene calls are TRBV4-1 and TRBJ2-7; a possible D gene is TRBD1 (6 bases). Trimming removed 0 bases from V and 4 bases from J, with 16 bases in between. The CDR3 covers 16 residues. Looked up from germline, CDR1 is MGHRA and CDR2 is YSYEKL. The CDR3 DNA reads as TGCGCCAGCAGCCAAGACTCCGGGACATGGTCGTACGAGCAGTACTTC. Its translation is CASSQDSGTWSYEQYF.

This clonotype was detected ten times or more. The chain recombines TRBV28 with TRBJ2-7, with D perhaps TRBD1 (6 bases). The V end was cut by 5 bases, the J end by 5 bases, with 16 bases between. This CDR3 is built from 14 residues. Germline values: CDR1 MDHEN, CDR2 SYDVKM. The CDR3 loop reads CASSPGHGLHEQYF. The CDR3 DNA reads as TGTGCCAGCAGTCCGGGACACGGACTCCACGAGCAGTACTTC.

This clonotype was found many times. The V call is TRBV10-2, the J call TRBJ2-7; D possibly corresponds to TRBD2 (6 bases). Germline CDR1 reads WSHSY; CDR2 reads SAAADI. Trimming removed 9 bases at V and 6 bases at J, with 12 bases between. The CDR3 is 11 amino acids. DNA of the CDR3: TGCGCCAGGAGTCTAGCGCCCGAGCAGTACTTC. This gives the protein CARSLAPEQYF.

This clonotype has a count of ten or more. The J gene is TRBJ2-7, the V gene TRBV6-6; tentative D call: TRBD1 (6 bases). Germline CDR1 MNHNY, CDR2 SVGAGI (reference sequence). Trimming cost V 5 bases and J 2 bases, with 10 bases left between them. This CDR3 has 13 residues. This CDR3 reads CASSTRGTYEQYF. Here the CDR3 DNA reads TGTGCCAGCAGTACTAGGGGGACCTACGAGCAGTACTTC.

This clonotype appeared many times. This CDR3 is CAILRTASNTGELFF. CDR3 nucleotides: TGTGCCATTCTTAGGACAGCTTCGAACACCGGGGAGCTGTTTTTT. V is TRBV2 and J is TRBJ2-2, with D perhaps matching TRBD1 (6 bases). The germline V and J ends were trimmed by 10 bases and 0 bases, with 15 bases remaining between them. CDR1 and CDR2 from the germline V gene are SNHLY and FYNNEI. The CDR3 sequence is 15 residues long.

In this sample, this clonotype turned up many times. The chain is built from TRBV6-2 or TRBV6-3 and TRBJ2-7, with 7 bases identical to TRBD1. The CDR3 has 16 residues. CDR1 MNHEY and CDR2 SVGEGT come from the germline V gene. J gave up 3 bases and V 2 bases, and 10 bases lay outside the gene matches. CDR3 amino acids: CASSYATGLGNYEQYF. The CDR3 coding sequence is TGTGCCAGCAGTTACGCGACAGGGCTGGGGAACTACGAGCAGTACTTC.

This clonotype was detected many times. V and J are TRBV29-1 and TRBJ1-1; D unclear. V shed 4 bases and J shed 0 bases, with 9 bases lying between them. The CDR3 has 13 amino acids. From germline, CDR1 is SQVTM and CDR2 ANQGSEA. The CDR3 sequence: CSVAEAVNTEAFF. Here the CDR3 DNA reads TGCAGCGTTGCCGAAGCGGTGAACACTGAAGCTTTCTTT.